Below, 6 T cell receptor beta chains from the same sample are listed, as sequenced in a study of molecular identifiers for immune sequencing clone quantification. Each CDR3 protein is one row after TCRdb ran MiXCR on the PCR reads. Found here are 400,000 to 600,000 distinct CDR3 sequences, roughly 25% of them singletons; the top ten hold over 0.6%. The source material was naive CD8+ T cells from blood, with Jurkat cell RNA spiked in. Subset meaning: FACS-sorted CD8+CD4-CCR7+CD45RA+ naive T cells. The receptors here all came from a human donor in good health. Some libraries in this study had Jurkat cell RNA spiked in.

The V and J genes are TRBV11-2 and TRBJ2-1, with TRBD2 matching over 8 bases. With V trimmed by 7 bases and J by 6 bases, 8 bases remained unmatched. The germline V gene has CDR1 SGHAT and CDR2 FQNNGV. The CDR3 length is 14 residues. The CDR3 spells CASKVAGPLNEQFF. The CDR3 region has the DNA TGTGCCAGCAAGGTAGCGGGACCACTCAATGAGCAGTTCTTC.

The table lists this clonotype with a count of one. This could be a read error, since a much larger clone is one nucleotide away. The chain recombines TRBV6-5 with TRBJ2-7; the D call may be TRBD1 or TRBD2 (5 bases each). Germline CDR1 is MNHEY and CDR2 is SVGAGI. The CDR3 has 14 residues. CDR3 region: CASGYSGTVFEQYF. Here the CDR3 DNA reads TGTGCCAGCGGTTACTCGGGGACCGTGTTCGAGCAGTACTTC.

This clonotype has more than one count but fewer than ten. DNA for the CDR3: TGTGCCAGCAGTTACGGGGCCAGATCCTACGAGCAGTACTTC. Its translation is CASSYGARSYEQYF. V usage is TRBV6-2 or TRBV6-3 and J usage is TRBJ2-7, with D perhaps matching TRBD1 (5 bases). Trimming left V 2 bases short and J 1 base short, with 9 bases between. Germline V gives CDR1 MNHEY, CDR2 SVGEGT. The CDR3 runs to 14 residues.

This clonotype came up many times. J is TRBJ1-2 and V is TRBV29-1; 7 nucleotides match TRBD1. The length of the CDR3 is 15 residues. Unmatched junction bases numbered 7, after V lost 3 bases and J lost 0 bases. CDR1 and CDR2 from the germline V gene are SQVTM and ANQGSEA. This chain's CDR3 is CSVEEGGTANYGYTF. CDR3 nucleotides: TGCAGCGTTGAGGAAGGAGGGACAGCTAACTATGGCTACACCTTC.

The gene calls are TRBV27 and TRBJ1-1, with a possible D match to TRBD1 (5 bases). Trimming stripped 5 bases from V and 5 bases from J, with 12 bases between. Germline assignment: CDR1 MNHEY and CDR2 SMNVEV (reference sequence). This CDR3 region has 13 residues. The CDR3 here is CASSINRGTEAFF. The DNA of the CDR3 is TGTGCCAGCAGTATCAATCGGGGGACTGAAGCTTTCTTT.

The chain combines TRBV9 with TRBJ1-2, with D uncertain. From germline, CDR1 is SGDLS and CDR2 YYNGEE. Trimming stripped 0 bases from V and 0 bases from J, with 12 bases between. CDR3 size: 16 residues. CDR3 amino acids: CASSVEPASTNYGYTF. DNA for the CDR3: TGTGCCAGCAGCGTAGAACCAGCTTCTACTAACTATGGCTACACCTTC.